This TCR beta chain was profiled in a study of monozygotic twins with cystic fibrosis (dated by TCRdb to the early 2020s). Concerning the study at large: About 3.1 micrograms of fragmented DNA went through roughly 14 PCR cycles to produce barcoded libraries. Made up mostly of children and adolescents, the cohort included ten female and six male twin pairs ranging in age from roughly 2.0 to 40 years, with a median of about 9 years. To assess genetic influence on V and J gene usage, the study compared TCR beta repertoires within and across 16 monozygotic twin pairs with cystic fibrosis. Data for three of the twin pairs had been reported earlier in a different context. Twins were ranked among some 1,100 cohort participants for weight-for-height and FEVPerc (FEV1 disease centile) at the day of blood sampling. Results the study describes overall, beyond this receptor: The greatest similarity to the co-twin was observed for V gene usage in 13 of 16 pairs and for J usage in 8 of 16 pairs, which suggested genetic constraints. Only a small cohort was studied, and no association of shared CDR3 numbers with age, concordance or disease severity was found. Sharing of nucleotide-identical clonotypes was significantly greater within monozygotic CF twin pairs than between unrelated CF individuals (P = 0.000026, Mann-Whitney). Simpson clonality was found to be generally low (median around 0.0095), suggesting a naive-dominated repertoire, although higher clonality was observed in the most severely affected patients.

Concerning this clone: Its antigen target is currently unknown. Qualities for individual bases were not recorded, and no much larger clone is one base off.

TCR beta CDR3 regions were amplified by multiplex PCR with the immunoSEQ immune profiling system according to the manufacturer's instructions. An Illumina NextSeq system was used for sequencing. Regarding the original processing steps: Sequence data were processed on the immunoSEQ Analyzer platform, and clonality was computed as the square root of Simpson's index of productive rearrangements. V and J usage similarity was measured by Jensen-Shannon distance, and CDR3 generation probabilities were computed with OLGA. The researchers looked up shared CDR3 sequences in the immuneACCESS database (August 2020) and in VDJdb (December 2020). In its TCRdb copy, this immuneACCESS table keeps in-frame sequences only and misses some clones. Where compared with another copy, unresolved V genes explain less than half of these, and the others have no known cause. V and J calls and clone size follow that table, whereas D and trimming were derived from the DNA. The sample has about 15,000 clones on record, just under 95% of them singletons. The ten largest clonotypes hold approximately 9.1% of the sample.

V has 2 bases trimmed and J has 3 bases trimmed; junction bases matching no gene number 1. For CDR1 and CDR2, the germline V gene (reference sequence) lists SGHAT and FQDESV. The CDR3 sequence holds 14 residues, the cysteine and phenylalanine included. Solely the CDR3 DNA is kept, with 42 bases framed from the first base. The twin pairs came from the European Cystic Fibrosis Twin and Sibling Study Cohort, which recruited patients from about 160 CF clinics across 14 European countries. Zygosity and CFTR genotype were verified in-house, with zygosity tested by multiplex PCR of nine short tandem repeat loci. Peripheral blood was sampled from each twin, with clinical parameters recorded on the day of blood sampling. Phenol/chloroform extraction was used to isolate genomic DNA from peripheral blood cells, and the DNA was then kept in TE buffer at 4 degrees C.

The sequence links TRBV11-1 to TRBJ2-7; 10 central nucleotides agree with TRBD2. This clonotype originated in a girl aged 2 to 10 with cystic fibrosis. The sample comprised blood. The DNA reads TGTGCCAGCAGCTTAACTAGCGGGATCTACGAGCAGTACTTC. It is translated as CASSLTSGIYEQYF.